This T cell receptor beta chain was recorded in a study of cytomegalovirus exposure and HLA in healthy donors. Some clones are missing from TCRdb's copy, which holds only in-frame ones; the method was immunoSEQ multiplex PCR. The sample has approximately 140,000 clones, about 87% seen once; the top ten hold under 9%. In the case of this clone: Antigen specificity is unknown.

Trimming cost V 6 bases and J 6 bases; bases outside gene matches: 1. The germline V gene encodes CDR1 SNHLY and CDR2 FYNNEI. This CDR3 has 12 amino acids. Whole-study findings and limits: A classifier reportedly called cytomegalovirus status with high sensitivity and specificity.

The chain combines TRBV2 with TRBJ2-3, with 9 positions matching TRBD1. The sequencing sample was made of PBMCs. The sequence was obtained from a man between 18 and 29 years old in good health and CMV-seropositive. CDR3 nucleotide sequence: TGTGCCAGCAGCGACAGGGGGGATACGCAGTATTTT. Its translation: CASSDRGDTQYF.